This T cell receptor (beta chain) was sequenced in a study of regulatory T cells in long-lasting Graves disease (TCRdb year 2021). With respect to the entire study: To count as having persistent Graves' disease, a patient had to have received antithyroid drug treatment for over 5 years with TSH receptor autoantibodies remaining persistently positive. A total of around 35 samples underwent TCR sequencing, from 13 patients with persistent Graves' disease and 20 or so patients with newly diagnosed Graves' disease. Patients with persistent Graves' disease were compared with patients with newly diagnosed Graves' disease using TCR sequencing and RNA sequencing of peripheral blood. On average, persistent Graves' disease patients in the clinical cohort had been on antithyroid drugs for approximately ten years. The study was registered as a clinical trial and conducted in China.

In the case of this clonotype: Its target antigen remains unknown. It has no much larger one-base neighbor in the sample; base qualities were not kept.

The time point label, read with the paper, signifies: persistent/refractory GD, antithyroid drugs over 5 years with positive TRAb. For both TCR sequencing and RNA sequencing, RNA was extracted from PBMCs in TRIzol. The diagnosis of Graves' disease followed American Thyroid Association guidelines. The patients came from an endocrinology department in Xi'an, China. Each patient gave about 8.1 milliliters of peripheral blood, collected in an EDTA anticoagulant tube. Ficoll Paque Plus density gradient separation was used to isolate PBMCs, and no further T cell sorting was performed. An Agilent 2100 Bioanalyzer and agarose gel were used to check RNA quality, and a NanoDrop 2000 was used to measure RNA concentration. Broad study findings and their caveats: Peripheral blood alone was examined, since thyroid tissue, which constituted the primary lesion, could not be accessed. Compared with newly diagnosed patients, patients with persistent Graves' disease had lower TCR Shannon entropy and fewer highly expanded clones, which suggests clonal expansion. The small sample size was acknowledged by the authors as a limitation that may reduce accuracy. Patients with persistent disease shared more public clonotypes (about 2,900) than newly diagnosed patients did (around 1,000). Sequencing and analysis were restricted to the TCR beta chain.

The library came from multiplex PCR. Sequencing used an Illumina HiSeq 4000. CDR3 regions were amplified by Arm-PCR with iRepertoire HTBI primers to construct TCR beta libraries. PCR products were gel purified before sequencing. The authors processed their data as follows. Gene usage analysis of CDR3 amino acid clonotypes used the approximately 62 TRBV and about 14 TRBJ segments found across samples. COPE and FqMerger were used to merge the filtered high-quality paired reads into contigs. BLAST was used to align contigs to IMGT TRBV, TRBD and TRBJ reference genes, and CDR3 was defined according to IMGT. Any clonotype with a frequency above 0.1% was counted as a highly expanded clone. Repertoire diversity was measured by Shannon entropy, and V-J evenness by the Gini coefficient. A clonotype was considered public if more than one individual shared it. TCRdb applied fastp at Q25 and MiXCR to the public reads, then kept only in-frame beta chains. Under each unique CDR3 protein, matching rows form one entry showing the most common genes and DNA. The V and J calls shown here were made by TCRdb, not taken from the authors' results. The sample table records 350,000 to 450,000 distinct CDR3 sequences; under 25% of these occur just once. 14% of the sample goes to the ten largest clones.

Sequencing was performed on peripheral blood mononuclear cells (PBMCs), taken when the disease was refractory, from a patient treated with antithyroid drugs. The sequence was obtained from a female donor with Graves disease.

The nucleotide sequence is TGCAGCGCCGGGGGGGGGGGCTCCTACGAGCAGTACTTC. This is translated as CSAGGGGSYEQYF. This chain joins TRBV29-1 to TRBJ2-7, and 8 junction bases match TRBD2. The CDR3 spans 13 residues, from the cysteine through the phenylalanine. Only CDR3 DNA is held: 39 bases, read in frame from base 1. The V end gives up 7 bases and the J end 0 bases, leaving 5 bases in the junction not matched to a gene. The germline V gene sets CDR1 to SQVTM and CDR2 to ANQGSEA.